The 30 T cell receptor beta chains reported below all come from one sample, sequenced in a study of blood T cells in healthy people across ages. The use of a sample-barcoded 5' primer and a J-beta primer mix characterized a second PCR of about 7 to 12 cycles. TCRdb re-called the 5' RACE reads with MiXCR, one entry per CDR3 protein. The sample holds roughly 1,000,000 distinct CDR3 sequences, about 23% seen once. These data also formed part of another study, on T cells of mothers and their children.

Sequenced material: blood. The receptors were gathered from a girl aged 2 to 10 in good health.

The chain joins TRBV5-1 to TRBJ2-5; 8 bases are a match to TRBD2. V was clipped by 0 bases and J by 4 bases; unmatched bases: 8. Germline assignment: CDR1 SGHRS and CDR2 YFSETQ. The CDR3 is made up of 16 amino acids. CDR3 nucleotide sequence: TGCGCCAGCAGCTTGGGGCTCGGGAGGGTAGGAGAGACCCAGTACTTC. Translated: CASSLGLGRVGETQYF.

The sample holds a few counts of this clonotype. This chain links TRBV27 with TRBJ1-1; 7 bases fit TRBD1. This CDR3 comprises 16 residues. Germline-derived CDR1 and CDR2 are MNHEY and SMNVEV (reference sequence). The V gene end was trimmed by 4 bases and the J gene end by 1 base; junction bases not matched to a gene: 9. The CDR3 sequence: CASSSPWGQQNTEAFF. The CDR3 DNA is TGTGCCAGCAGTTCACCCTGGGGACAGCAGAACACTGAAGCTTTCTTT.

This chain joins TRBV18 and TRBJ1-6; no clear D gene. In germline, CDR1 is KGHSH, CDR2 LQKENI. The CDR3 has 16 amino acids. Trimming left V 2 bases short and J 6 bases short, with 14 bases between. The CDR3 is CASSPTSGVFNSPLHF. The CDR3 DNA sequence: TGTGCCAGCTCACCAACTTCGGGAGTTTTTAATTCACCCCTCCACTTT.

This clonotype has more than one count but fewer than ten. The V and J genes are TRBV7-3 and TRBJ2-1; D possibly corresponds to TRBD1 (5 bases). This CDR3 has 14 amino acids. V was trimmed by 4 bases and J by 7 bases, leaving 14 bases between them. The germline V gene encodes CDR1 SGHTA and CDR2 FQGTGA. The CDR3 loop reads CASSSTADSNEQFF. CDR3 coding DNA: TGTGCCAGCAGCTCCACCGCCGACAGTAATGAGCAGTTCTTC.

CDR3 bases: TGTGCCAGCAGCTTAGAGGGCCCCGGACAGGGATTGGGAAATGAGCAGTTCTTC. Amino acids: CASSLEGPGQGLGNEQFF. The chain has TRBV7-8 and TRBJ2-5; 8 nucleotides line up with TRBD1. The DNA end is more similar to TRBJ2-1, so the J call may be wrong. Germline lookup yields CDR1 SGHVS and CDR2 FQNEAQ. The CDR3 is 18 residues long.

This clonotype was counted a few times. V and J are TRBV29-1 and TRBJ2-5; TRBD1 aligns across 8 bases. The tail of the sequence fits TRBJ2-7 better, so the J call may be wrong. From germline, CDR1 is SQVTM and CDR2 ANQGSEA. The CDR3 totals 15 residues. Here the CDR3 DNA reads TGCAGCGCAAGCCTAGAACGGACAGGGCCCTACGAGCAGTACTTC. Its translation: CSASLERTGPYEQYF.

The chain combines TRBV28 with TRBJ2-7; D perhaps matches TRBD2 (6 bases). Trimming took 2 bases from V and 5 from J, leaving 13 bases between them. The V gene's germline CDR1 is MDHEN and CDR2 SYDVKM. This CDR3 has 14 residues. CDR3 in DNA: TGTGCCAGCAGTTTACCGGGGGAGAGAGACGAGCAGTACTTC. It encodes CASSLPGERDEQYF.

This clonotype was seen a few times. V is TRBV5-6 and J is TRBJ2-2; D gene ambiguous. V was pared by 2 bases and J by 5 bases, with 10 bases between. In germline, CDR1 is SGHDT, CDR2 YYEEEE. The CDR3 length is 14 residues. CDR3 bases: TGTGCCAGCAGCTTCCGCAGTGGGACCGGGGAGCTGTTTTTT. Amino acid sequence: CASSFRSGTGELFF.

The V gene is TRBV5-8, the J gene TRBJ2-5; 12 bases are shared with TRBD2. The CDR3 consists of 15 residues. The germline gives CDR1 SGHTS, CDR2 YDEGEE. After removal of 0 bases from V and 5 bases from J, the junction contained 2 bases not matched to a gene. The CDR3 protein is CASSLGLAGDETQYF. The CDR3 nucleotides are TGTGCCAGCAGCTTGGGACTAGCGGGGGACGAGACCCAGTACTTC.

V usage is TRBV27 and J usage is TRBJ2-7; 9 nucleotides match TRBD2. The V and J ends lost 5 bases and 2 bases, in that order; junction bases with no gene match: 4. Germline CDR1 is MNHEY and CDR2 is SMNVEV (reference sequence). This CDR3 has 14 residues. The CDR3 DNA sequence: TGTGCCAGCAGTATCGGACTAGCGCCCTACGAGCAGTACTTC. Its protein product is CASSIGLAPYEQYF.

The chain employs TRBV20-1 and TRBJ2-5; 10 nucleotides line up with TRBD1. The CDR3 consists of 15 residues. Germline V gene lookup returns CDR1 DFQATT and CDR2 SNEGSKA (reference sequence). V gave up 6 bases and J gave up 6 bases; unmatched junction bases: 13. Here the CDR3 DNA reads TGCAGTGCCGCCCCCGCCGGGACAGGGGAAAAGACCCAGTACTTC. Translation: CSAAPAGTGEKTQYF.

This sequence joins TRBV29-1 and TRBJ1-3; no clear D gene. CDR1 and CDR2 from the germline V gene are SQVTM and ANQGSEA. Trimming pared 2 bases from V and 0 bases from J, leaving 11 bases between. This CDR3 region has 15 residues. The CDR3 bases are TGCAGCGTTGAACTAGACATATACTCTGGAAACACCATATATTTT. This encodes CSVELDIYSGNTIYF. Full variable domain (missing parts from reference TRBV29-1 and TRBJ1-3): SAVISQKPSRDICQRGTSLTIQCQVDSQVTMMFWYRQQPGQSLTLIATANQGSEATYESGFVIDKFPISRPNLTFSTLTVSNMSPEDSSIYLCSVELDIYSGNTIYFGEGSWLTVV.

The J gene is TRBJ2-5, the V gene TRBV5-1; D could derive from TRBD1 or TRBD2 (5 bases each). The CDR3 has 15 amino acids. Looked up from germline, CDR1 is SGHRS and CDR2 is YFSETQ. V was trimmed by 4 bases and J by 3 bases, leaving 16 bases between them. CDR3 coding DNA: TGCGCCAGCAGCCAAACAACGGGGCTGGAAGAGACCCAGTACTTC. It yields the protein CASSQTTGLEETQYF.

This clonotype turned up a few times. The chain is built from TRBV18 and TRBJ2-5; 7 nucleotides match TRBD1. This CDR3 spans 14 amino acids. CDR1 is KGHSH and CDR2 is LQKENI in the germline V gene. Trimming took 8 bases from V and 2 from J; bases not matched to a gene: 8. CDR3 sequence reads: CASQPGTAQETQYF. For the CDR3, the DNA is TGTGCCAGCCAACCCGGGACAGCTCAAGAGACCCAGTACTTC.

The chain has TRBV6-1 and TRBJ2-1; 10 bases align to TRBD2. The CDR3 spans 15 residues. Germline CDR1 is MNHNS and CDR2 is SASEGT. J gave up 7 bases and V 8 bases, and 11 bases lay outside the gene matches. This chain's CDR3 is CASDWSSGRGNEQFF. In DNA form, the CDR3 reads TGTGCCAGCGATTGGTCTAGCGGGAGAGGAAATGAGCAGTTCTTC.

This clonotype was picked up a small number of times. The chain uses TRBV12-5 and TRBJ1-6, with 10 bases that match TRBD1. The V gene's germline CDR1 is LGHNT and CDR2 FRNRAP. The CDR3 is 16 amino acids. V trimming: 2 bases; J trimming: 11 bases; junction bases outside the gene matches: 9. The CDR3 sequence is CASGLTRDRGGPPLHF. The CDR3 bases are TGTGCTAGTGGTTTGACGAGGGACAGGGGAGGGCCACCCCTCCACTTT. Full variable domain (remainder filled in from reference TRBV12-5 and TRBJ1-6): DARVTQTPRHKVTEMGQEVTMRCQPILGHNTVFWYRQTMMQGLELLAYFRNRAPLDDSGMPKDRFSAEMPDATLATLKIQPSEPRDSAVYFCASGLTRDRGGPPLHFGNGTRLTVT.

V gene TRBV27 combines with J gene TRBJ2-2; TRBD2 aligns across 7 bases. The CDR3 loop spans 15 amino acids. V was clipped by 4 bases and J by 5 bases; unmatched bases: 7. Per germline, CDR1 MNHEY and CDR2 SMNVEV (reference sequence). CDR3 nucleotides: TGTGCCAGCAGTTCAGTTGCGGGAGAAACCGGGGAGCTGTTTTTT. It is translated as CASSSVAGETGELFF.

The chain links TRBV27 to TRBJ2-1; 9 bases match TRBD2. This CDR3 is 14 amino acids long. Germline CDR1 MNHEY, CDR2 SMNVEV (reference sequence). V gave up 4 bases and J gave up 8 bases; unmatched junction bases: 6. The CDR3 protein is CASSSAGGYDEQFF. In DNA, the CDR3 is TGTGCCAGCAGTTCAGCGGGAGGATATGATGAGCAGTTCTTC.

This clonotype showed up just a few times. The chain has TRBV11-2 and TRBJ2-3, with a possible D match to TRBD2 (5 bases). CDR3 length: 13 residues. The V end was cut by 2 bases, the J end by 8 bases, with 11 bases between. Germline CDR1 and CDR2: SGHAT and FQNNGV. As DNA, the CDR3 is TGTGCCAGCAGCTTACGAGGGATTGTTACGCAGTATTTT. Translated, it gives CASSLRGIVTQYF.

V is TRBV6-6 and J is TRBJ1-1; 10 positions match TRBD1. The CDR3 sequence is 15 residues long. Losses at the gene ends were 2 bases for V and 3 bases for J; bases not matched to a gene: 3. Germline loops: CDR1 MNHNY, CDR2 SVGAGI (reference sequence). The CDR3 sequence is CASSYGTGDDTEAFF. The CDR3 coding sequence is TGTGCCAGCAGTTACGGGACAGGGGACGACACTGAAGCTTTCTTT.

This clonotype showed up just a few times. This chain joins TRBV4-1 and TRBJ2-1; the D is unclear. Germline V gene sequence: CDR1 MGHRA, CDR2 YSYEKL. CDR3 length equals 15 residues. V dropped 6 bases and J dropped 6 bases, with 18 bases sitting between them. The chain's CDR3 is CASRLEDRASNEQFF. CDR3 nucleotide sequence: TGCGCCAGCAGATTAGAGGATAGAGCGTCCAATGAGCAGTTCTTC.

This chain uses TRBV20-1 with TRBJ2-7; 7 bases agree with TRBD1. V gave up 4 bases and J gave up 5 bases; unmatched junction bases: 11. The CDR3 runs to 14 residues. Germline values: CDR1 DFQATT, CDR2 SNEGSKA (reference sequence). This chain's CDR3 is CSATMDRRPHEQYF. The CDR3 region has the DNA TGCAGTGCTACAATGGACAGGCGTCCCCACGAGCAGTACTTC.

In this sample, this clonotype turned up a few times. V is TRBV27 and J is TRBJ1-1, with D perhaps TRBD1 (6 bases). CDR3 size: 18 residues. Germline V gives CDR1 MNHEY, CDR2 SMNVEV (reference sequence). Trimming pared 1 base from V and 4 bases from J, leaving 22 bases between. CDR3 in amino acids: CASSLWAPTPQGGTEAFF. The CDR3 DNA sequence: TGTGCCAGCAGTTTATGGGCCCCAACCCCCCAAGGGGGCACTGAAGCTTTCTTT.

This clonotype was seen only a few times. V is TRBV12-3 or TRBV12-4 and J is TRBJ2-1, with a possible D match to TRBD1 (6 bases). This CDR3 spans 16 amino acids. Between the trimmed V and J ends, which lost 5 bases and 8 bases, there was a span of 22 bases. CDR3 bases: TGTGCCAGCAGTCACCTTTTTGGGGGCCCAACGGATGAGCAGTTCTTC. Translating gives CASSHLFGGPTDEQFF.

The CDR3 region is CASSPSIGDKTYNEQFF. The CDR3 DNA is TGTGCCAGCAGCCCGTCTATCGGAGACAAAACCTACAATGAGCAGTTCTTC. The V call is TRBV7-8, the J call TRBJ2-1; unclear D gene. The CDR3 is 17 residues long. V was shortened by 5 bases and J by 2 bases, with 19 bases between the two germline ends. Per germline, CDR1 SGHVS and CDR2 FQNEAQ.

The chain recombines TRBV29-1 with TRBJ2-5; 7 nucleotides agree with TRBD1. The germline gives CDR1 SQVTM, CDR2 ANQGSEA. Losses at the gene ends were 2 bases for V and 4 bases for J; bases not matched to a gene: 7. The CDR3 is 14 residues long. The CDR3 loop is CSVEPDRVRETQYF. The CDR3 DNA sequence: TGCAGCGTTGAACCCGACAGGGTACGAGAGACCCAGTACTTC.

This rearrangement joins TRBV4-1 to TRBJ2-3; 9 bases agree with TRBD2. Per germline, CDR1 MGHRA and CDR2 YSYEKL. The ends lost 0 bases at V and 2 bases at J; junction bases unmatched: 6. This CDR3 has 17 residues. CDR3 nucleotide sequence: TGCGCCAGCAGCCAAGATGGCCTAGCGGGGACCACAGATACGCAGTATTTT. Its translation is CASSQDGLAGTTDTQYF.

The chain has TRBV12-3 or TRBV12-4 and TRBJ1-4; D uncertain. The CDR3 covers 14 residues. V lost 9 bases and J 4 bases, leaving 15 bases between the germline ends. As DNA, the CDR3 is TGTGCCAGGTACCTTACCGGACTTAATGAAAAACTGTTTTTT. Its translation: CARYLTGLNEKLFF.

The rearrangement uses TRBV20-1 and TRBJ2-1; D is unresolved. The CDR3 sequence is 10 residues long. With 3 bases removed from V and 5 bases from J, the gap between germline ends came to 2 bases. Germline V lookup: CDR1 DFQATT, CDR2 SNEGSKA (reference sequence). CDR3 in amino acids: CSASNNEQFF. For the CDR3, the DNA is TGCAGTGCTAGTAACAATGAGCAGTTCTTC.

This CDR3 reads CSASWTGDMNTEAFF. DNA of the CDR3: TGCAGTGCTAGTTGGACAGGGGACATGAACACTGAAGCTTTCTTT. V gene TRBV20-1 combines with J gene TRBJ1-1; 9 bases map to TRBD1. V lost 3 bases, J lost 0 bases, and 5 bases stayed unmatched. The CDR3 consists of 15 residues. Germline loops: CDR1 DFQATT, CDR2 SNEGSKA (reference sequence).